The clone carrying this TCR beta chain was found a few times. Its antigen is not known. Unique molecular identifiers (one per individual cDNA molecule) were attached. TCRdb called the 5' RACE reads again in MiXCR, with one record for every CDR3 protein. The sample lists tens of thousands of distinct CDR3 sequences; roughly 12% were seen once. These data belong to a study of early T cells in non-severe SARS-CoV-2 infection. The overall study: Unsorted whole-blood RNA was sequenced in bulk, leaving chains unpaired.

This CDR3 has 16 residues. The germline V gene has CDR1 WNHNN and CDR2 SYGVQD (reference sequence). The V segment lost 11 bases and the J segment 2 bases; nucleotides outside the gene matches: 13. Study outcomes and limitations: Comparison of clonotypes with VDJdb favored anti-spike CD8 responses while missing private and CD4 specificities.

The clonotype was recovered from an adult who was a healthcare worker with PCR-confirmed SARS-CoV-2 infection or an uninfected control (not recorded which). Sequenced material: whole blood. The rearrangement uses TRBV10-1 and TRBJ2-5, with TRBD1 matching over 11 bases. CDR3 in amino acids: CALRGQGVTIQETQYF. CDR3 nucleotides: TGCGCCCTCAGGGGACAGGGGGTGACGATACAAGAGACCCAGTACTTC.